This entry lists 16 T cell receptor beta chains sequenced from one sample in a study of blood T cell repertoires in COVID-19. This table comes from immunoSEQ multiplex PCR, and its TCRdb copy is limited to in-frame clones, with some not included. The data hold over 450,000 clones, with 70% to 90% observed a single time. Source material: peripheral blood. The receptors come from a woman in her 50s with COVID-19, enrolled during active disease.

This sequence joins TRBV28 and TRBJ2-7, with TRBD2 matching 7 bases. The CDR3 length is 14 residues. CDR1 MDHEN and CDR2 SYDVKM come from the germline V gene. The ends lost 3 bases at V and 3 bases at J; junction bases unmatched: 5. The CDR3 sequence is CASSFKREYYEQYF. The CDR3 DNA reads as TGTGCCAGCAGTTTCAAGCGGGAATACTACGAGCAGTACTTC.

The rearrangement joins TRBV12-3 or TRBV12-4 to TRBJ1-3; no definite D call. Between the trimmed V and J ends, which lost 4 bases and 4 bases, there was a span of 5 bases. The CDR3 has 12 amino acids. CDR3 sequence: CASSYQGNTIYF. As DNA, the CDR3 is TGTGCCAGCAGTTATCAGGGAAACACCATATATTTT.

The chain links TRBV7-3 to TRBJ1-2; 8 bases agree with TRBD1. Germline V lookup: CDR1 SGHTA, CDR2 FQGTGA. This CDR3 region has 15 residues. J gave up 4 bases and V 0 bases, and 4 bases lay outside the gene matches. The CDR3 here is CASSLTGQEGYGYTF. The CDR3 bases are TGTGCCAGCAGCTTAACGGGACAGGAGGGCTATGGCTACACCTTC.

The chain carries TRBV5-4 and TRBJ1-1; D gene ambiguous. CDR1 is SGHNT, CDR2 YYREEE, per germline (reference sequence). V was cut by 4 bases and J by 1 base, with 14 bases left in between. The CDR3 is made up of 15 amino acids. CDR3 DNA sequence: TGTGCCAGCAGCCCGAGGAAGGAACGGAACACTGAAGCTTTCTTT. Amino acid sequence: CASSPRKERNTEAFF.

The chain joins TRBV4-2 to TRBJ2-7; perhaps TRBD1 as D (5 bases). In germline, CDR1 is LGHNA, CDR2 YNFKEQ. The CDR3 sequence is 16 residues long. Trimming shortened V by 0 bases and J by 4 bases, and 16 bases separated the two germline ends. The CDR3, as DNA: TGTGCCAGCAGCCAAGAGTCAGGGATGCCCTATTACGAGCAGTACTTC. Its protein is CASSQESGMPYYEQYF.

The V and J genes are TRBV6-2 or TRBV6-3 and TRBJ1-1; D may be TRBD1 (5 bases). Trimming removed 4 bases from V and 7 bases from J, with 22 bases in between. This CDR3 is built from 16 residues. Germline V gene data show CDR1 as MNHEY and CDR2 as SVGEGT. DNA of the CDR3: TGTGCCAGCAGTTCCTTCACTGGGGGGTCTCGGGATGAAGCTTTCTTT. This codes for CASSSFTGGSRDEAFF.

About this clone itself: The same CDR3 is also encoded by other DNA sequences in this sample. The chain combines TRBV3-1 (or the pseudogene TRBV3-2) with TRBJ2-1; D is possibly TRBD1 (5 bases). CDR3 length: 11 amino acids. V lost 4 bases and J 10 bases, leaving 8 bases between the germline ends. Germline CDR1 reads LGHDT; CDR2 reads YNNKEL (reference sequence). CDR3: CASSLRQEQFF. The CDR3 nucleotides read TGTGCCAGCAGCCTTCGACAGGAGCAGTTCTTC.

The gene calls are TRBV4-1 and TRBJ2-3, with 9 nucleotides matching TRBD2. The CDR3 runs 17 residues. Germline values: CDR1 MGHRA, CDR2 YSYEKL. V lost 4 bases, J lost 3 bases, and 11 bases stayed unmatched. CDR3 protein: CASSPRRRAGGTDTQYF. CDR3 nucleotide sequence: TGCGCCAGCAGCCCCCGTCGGAGGGCGGGGGGGACAGATACGCAGTATTTT.

A single count supports this clone. This chain links TRBV11-2 with TRBJ2-5; possible D gene TRBD2, 6 bases. Germline V gene data show CDR1 as SGHAT and CDR2 as FQNNGV. The V end lost 5 bases, the J end lost 5 bases, and 9 bases lay between the germline ends. CDR3 length equals 12 residues. CDR3 in amino acids: CASSQGGETQYF. The CDR3 DNA is TGTGCCAGCAGCCAAGGAGGGGAGACCCAGTACTTC.

This clone was seen more than once but under ten times. The V and J genes are TRBV2 and TRBJ1-4, with TRBD1 matching 7 bases. Germline lookup yields CDR1 SNHLY and CDR2 FYNNEI. Trimming took 6 bases from V and 4 from J; bases not matched to a gene: 8. CDR3 length: 15 amino acids. CDR3 in DNA: TGTGCCAGCAGGAACGACAGGGACGGTAATGAAAAACTGTTTTTT. This translates into CASRNDRDGNEKLFF.

The CDR3 here is CASSVDGGGAAEQYF. The CDR3 nucleotides are TGTGCCAGCAGCGTAGACGGCGGGGGGGCCGCCGAGCAGTACTTC. This sequence joins TRBV9 and TRBJ2-7; 9 nucleotides line up with TRBD2. Germline assignment: CDR1 SGDLS and CDR2 YYNGEE. CDR3 size: 15 residues. J lost 6 bases, V lost 0 bases, and 7 bases had no gene match.

The V call is TRBV29-1, the J call TRBJ2-1; possibly TRBD2 for D (7 bases). Trimming took off 7 bases at V and 5 bases at J, with 18 bases between the two ends. The CDR3 has 14 residues. Germline V CDR1 and CDR2: SQVTM, ANQGSEA. CDR3 sequence (DNA): TGCAGCGCCCGGGGGGCTAGCGGAGACAATGAGCAGTTCTTC. Encoded protein: CSARGASGDNEQFF.

The V call is TRBV29-1, the J call TRBJ2-7; 7 positions agree with TRBD1. The CDR3 has 14 residues. The ends lost 6 bases at V and 5 bases at J; junction bases unmatched: 13. CDR1 is SQVTM and CDR2 is ANQGSEA in the germline V gene. CDR3: CSVTEDRSIHEQYF. CDR3 nucleotide sequence: TGCAGCGTGACAGAGGACAGGAGCATCCACGAGCAGTACTTC.

In the case of this clone: Distinct nucleotide sequences in the sample also encode this CDR3. The genes are TRBV19 and TRBJ2-3; TRBD2 might be the D (5 bases). CDR3 length equals 14 residues. V was pared by 1 base and J by 6 bases, with 11 bases between. Looked up from germline, CDR1 is LNHDA and CDR2 is SQIVND (reference sequence). The chain's CDR3 is CASSIGTRSDTQYF. The DNA for the CDR3 is TGTGCCAGTAGTATAGGGACTCGTTCGGATACGCAGTATTTT.

The chain recombines TRBV15 with TRBJ1-3; D not resolved. Germline V gene sequence: CDR1 LNHNV, CDR2 YYDKDF (reference sequence). The CDR3 contains 12 residues. V shed 5 bases and J shed 3 bases, with 5 bases lying between them. The CDR3 DNA sequence: TGTGCCACCAGCGGCCTTGGAAACACCATATATTTT. It yields the protein CATSGLGNTIYF.

The chain recombines TRBV5-4 with TRBJ2-7; TRBD2 agrees at 7 bases. V trimming: 3 bases; J trimming: 1 base; junction bases outside the gene matches: 10. Germline CDR1 SGHNT, CDR2 YYREEE (reference sequence). The CDR3 sequence is 16 residues long. The CDR3 sequence: CASSSGGTILSYEQYF. Here the CDR3 DNA reads TGTGCCAGCAGCTCGGGCGGGACTATCTTATCCTACGAGCAGTACTTC.